Listed below are T cell receptor beta chains from one sample, sequenced in a study of neurological immune-mediated disorders. TCRdb re-derived calls from the 5' RACE reads in MiXCR, one entry per CDR3 protein. The top ten clones hold 0.9% to 1.4% of a sample with tens of thousands of distinct CDR3 sequences, 2.6% of them seen once. The specimen sequenced was PBMCs. All receptors derive from a woman aged 30 to 39 with multiple sclerosis. The CDR3 runs from the conserved cysteine through the conserved F or W. D genes are given only for firm matches. Clone size is shown for a subset of rows, as once, few, many or a class of expanded clone.

j_call: TRBJ1-4; v_call: TRBV18; clone_size: few; d_call: TRBD1; cdr3_nt: TGTGCCAGCTCACCCCAGGGACAGGGGGTAGAAAAACTGTTTTTT; cdr3_aa: CASSPQGQGVEKLFF
j_call: TRBJ2-5; v_call: TRBV10-3; clone_size: many; d_call: NA; cdr3_nt: TGTGCCATCAGTGAGAACCAAGAGACCCAGTACTTC; cdr3_aa: CAISENQETQYF
j_call: TRBJ2-7; v_call: TRBV20-1; clone_size: many; d_call: TRBD2; cdr3_nt: TGCAGTGCTAGAAAGAGCGGGAAATTCCCTCCCTACGAGCAGTACTTC; cdr3_aa: CSARKSGKFPPYEQYF
j_call: TRBJ2-3; v_call: TRBV12-3/TRBV12-4; clone_size: many; d_call: NA; cdr3_nt: TGTGCCAGCAGTACCGGATCCCCCGGCACAGATACGCAGTATTTT; cdr3_aa: CASSTGSPGTDTQYF
j_call: TRBJ2-5; v_call: TRBV20-1; clone_size: many; d_call: NA; cdr3_nt: TGCAGTGCGATGGACGCGTCAAGGCCTCAAGAGACCCAGTACTTC; cdr3_aa: CSAMDASRPQETQYF
j_call: TRBJ2-2; v_call: TRBV7-6; clone_size: many; d_call: NA; cdr3_nt: TGTGCCAGCAGCCGCGGGGTATCGGCCGGGGAGCTGTTTTTT; cdr3_aa: CASSRGVSAGELFF
j_call: TRBJ2-7; v_call: TRBV15; clone_size: many; d_call: TRBD2; cdr3_nt: TGTGCCACCAGCGCTCTTTCGGGAGGAACGGGGAGTGAGCAGTACTTC; cdr3_aa: CATSALSGGTGSEQYF
j_call: TRBJ2-7; v_call: TRBV7-2; clone_size: many; d_call: NA; cdr3_nt: TGTGCCAGCAGCTTGTACAAGGGGACCTACGAGCAGTACTTC; cdr3_aa: CASSLYKGTYEQYF
j_call: TRBJ1-5; v_call: TRBV19; clone_size: NA; d_call: NA; cdr3_nt: TGTGCCAGTAGTATTCTGGGGGGCCTTGGCAATCAGCCCCAGCATTTT; cdr3_aa: CASSILGGLGNQPQHF
j_call: TRBJ1-2; v_call: TRBV29-1; clone_size: many; d_call: TRBD1; cdr3_nt: TGCAGCGTTGAACCGACAGGGGAATCGATTAACTATGGCTACACCTTC; cdr3_aa: CSVEPTGESINYGYTF
j_call: TRBJ2-7; v_call: TRBV29-1; clone_size: many; d_call: TRBD2; cdr3_nt: TGCAGCGTTGAATTAGATAGCGGGACCGAGCAGTACTTC; cdr3_aa: CSVELDSGTEQYF
j_call: TRBJ1-4; v_call: TRBV4-3; clone_size: few; d_call: TRBD1; cdr3_nt: TGCGCCAGCAGCACAGAGGGACAGCTTAATGAAAAACTGTTTTTT; cdr3_aa: CASSTEGQLNEKLFF
j_call: TRBJ1-5; v_call: TRBV6-5; clone_size: many; d_call: NA; cdr3_nt: TGTGCCAGCAGTTACTCCGGGGGCCGGGGTCAGCCCCAGCATTTT; cdr3_aa: CASSYSGGRGQPQHF
j_call: TRBJ2-7; v_call: TRBV20-1; clone_size: many; d_call: NA; cdr3_nt: TGCAGTGCTAAGGGCTCCCAGCGAGGCAGTGAATACGAGCAGTACTTC; cdr3_aa: CSAKGSQRGSEYEQYF
j_call: TRBJ2-3; v_call: TRBV7-8; clone_size: many; d_call: NA; cdr3_nt: TGTGCCAGCAGCTTGTCGACGAACACAGATACGCAGTATTTT; cdr3_aa: CASSLSTNTDTQYF
j_call: TRBJ2-7; v_call: TRBV5-1; clone_size: many; d_call: TRBD2; cdr3_nt: TGCGCCAGCAGCTTTACTAGCGGGAGCCCCTACGAGCAGTACTTC; cdr3_aa: CASSFTSGSPYEQYF
j_call: TRBJ2-7; v_call: TRBV20-1; clone_size: many; d_call: NA; cdr3_nt: TGCAGTGCTGCTCCCCCGTTAGGGGGAGTTGAAGAGCAGTACTTC; cdr3_aa: CSAAPPLGGVEEQYF
j_call: TRBJ1-2; v_call: TRBV20-1; clone_size: many; d_call: NA; cdr3_nt: TGCAGTGCTAGAGTCCAACAGGCCTATGGCTACACCTTC; cdr3_aa: CSARVQQAYGYTF
j_call: TRBJ1-1; v_call: TRBV4-3; clone_size: many; d_call: TRBD1; cdr3_nt: TGCGCCAGCAGCCAGGACAGGGTTCGCACTGAAGCTTTCTTT; cdr3_aa: CASSQDRVRTEAFF
j_call: TRBJ2-1; v_call: TRBV7-2; clone_size: many; d_call: NA; cdr3_nt: TGTGCCAGCAGCTTAGACACCTACAATGAGCAGTTCTTC; cdr3_aa: CASSLDTYNEQFF
j_call: TRBJ2-1; v_call: TRBV9; clone_size: many; d_call: TRBD1; cdr3_nt: TGTGCCAGCAGCGTTAAGACAGGGGTGAATGAGCAGTTCTTC; cdr3_aa: CASSVKTGVNEQFF
j_call: TRBJ2-5; v_call: TRBV5-1; clone_size: many; d_call: NA; cdr3_nt: TGCGCCAGCAGCTTGGGGATAACTGGAGAGGAGACCCAGTACTTC; cdr3_aa: CASSLGITGEETQYF
j_call: TRBJ2-6; v_call: TRBV29-1; clone_size: many; d_call: NA; cdr3_nt: TGCAGCGTTAGATATGACAGTCTGGAGGCCAACGTCCTGACTTTC; cdr3_aa: CSVRYDSLEANVLTF
j_call: TRBJ1-5; v_call: TRBV20-1; clone_size: many; d_call: TRBD1; cdr3_nt: TGCAGTGCTAGACCCATAGGACAGGCGGCTCAGCCCCAGCATTTT; cdr3_aa: CSARPIGQAAQPQHF
j_call: TRBJ2-1; v_call: TRBV12-3/TRBV12-4; clone_size: many; d_call: TRBD1; cdr3_nt: TGTGCCAGCAGTTTAGGGGACAGGGAAATCGATGAGCAGTTCTTC; cdr3_aa: CASSLGDREIDEQFF
j_call: TRBJ2-1; v_call: TRBV5-1; clone_size: many; d_call: NA; cdr3_nt: TGCGCCAGCAGCTTGAGGGGGCCGCTAGCGGGCAATGAGCAGTTCTTC; cdr3_aa: CASSLRGPLAGNEQFF
j_call: TRBJ2-4; v_call: TRBV20-1; clone_size: few; d_call: TRBD1; cdr3_nt: TGCAGTGCTAGAGCACGACAGGGGGTAGCCAAAAACATTCAGTACTTC; cdr3_aa: CSARARQGVAKNIQYF
j_call: TRBJ2-7; v_call: TRBV20-1; clone_size: many; d_call: TRBD2; cdr3_nt: TGCAGTGCTAGAGATCCGGGTCTAGCGGGAGTATCCTACGAGCAGTACTTC; cdr3_aa: CSARDPGLAGVSYEQYF
j_call: TRBJ2-7; v_call: TRBV20-1; clone_size: many; d_call: TRBD2; cdr3_nt: TGCAGTGCTAGAAAGTCTAGCGGAGCATACTACGAGCAGTACTTC; cdr3_aa: CSARKSSGAYYEQYF
j_call: TRBJ1-1; v_call: TRBV29-1; clone_size: many; d_call: NA; cdr3_nt: TGCAGCGTTGAGGGTTGGACAGAAGAAGCTTTCTTT; cdr3_aa: CSVEGWTEEAFF
j_call: TRBJ1-1; v_call: TRBV15; clone_size: many; d_call: TRBD1; cdr3_nt: TGTGCCACCAGTAAGGACAGGGACATCACTGAAGCTTTCTTT; cdr3_aa: CATSKDRDITEAFF
j_call: TRBJ2-1; v_call: TRBV18; clone_size: many; d_call: TRBD1; cdr3_nt: TGTGCCAGCTCACCCCTGGGACAGGGATACAATGAGCAGTTCTTC; cdr3_aa: CASSPLGQGYNEQFF
j_call: TRBJ2-2; v_call: TRBV7-2; clone_size: many; d_call: TRBD2; cdr3_nt: TGTGCCAGCAGCGGAGGACTAGCGGGAGATACGAACACCGGGGAGCTGTTTTTT; cdr3_aa: CASSGGLAGDTNTGELFF